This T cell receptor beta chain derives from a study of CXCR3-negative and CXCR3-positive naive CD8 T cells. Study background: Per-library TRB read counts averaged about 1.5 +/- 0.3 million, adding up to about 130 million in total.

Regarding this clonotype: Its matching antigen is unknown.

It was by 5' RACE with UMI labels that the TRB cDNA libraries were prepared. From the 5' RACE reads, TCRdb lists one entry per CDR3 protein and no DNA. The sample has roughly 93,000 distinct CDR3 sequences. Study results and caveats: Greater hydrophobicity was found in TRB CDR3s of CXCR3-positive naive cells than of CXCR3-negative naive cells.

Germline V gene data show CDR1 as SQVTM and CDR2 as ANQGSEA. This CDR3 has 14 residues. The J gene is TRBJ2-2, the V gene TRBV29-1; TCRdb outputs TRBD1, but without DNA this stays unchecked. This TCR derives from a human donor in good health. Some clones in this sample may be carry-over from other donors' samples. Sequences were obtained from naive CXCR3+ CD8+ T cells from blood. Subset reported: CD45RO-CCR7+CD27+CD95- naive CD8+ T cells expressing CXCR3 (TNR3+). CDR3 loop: CSVDRGGTTGELFF.